This T cell receptor beta chain is drawn from a study of blood T cell repertoires in COVID-19. J gave up 4 bases and V 7 bases, and 7 bases lay outside the gene matches. The CDR3 consists of 14 residues. CDR1 and CDR2 from the germline V gene are MDHEN and SYDVKM. Measured with immunoSEQ multiplex PCR; TCRdb has only the in-frame clones, and not every one. Of approximately 200,000 clones in the sample, 75% to 85% were seen once. The specimen was PBMCs or T cells enriched from blood (not recorded which). The sequence derives from a man aged 35-49 years who had recovered from COVID-19. The chain recombines TRBV28 with TRBJ2-5; 9 positions match TRBD1. CDR3 DNA: TGTGCCAGCAACCCCGGGACAGGGCCAGAGACCCAGTACTTC. It translates to CASNPGTGPETQYF.